The clone carrying this T cell receptor (beta chain) was observed a single time. Its antigen is not identified. The CDR3 length is 13 residues. After removal of 6 bases from V and 2 bases from J, the junction contained 1 base not matched to a gene. Germline loops: CDR1 LNHDA, CDR2 SQIVND (reference sequence). TCRdb keeps only in-frame clones here, not all; method: immunoSEQ multiplex PCR. The table lists 140,000 to 150,000 clones, roughly 90% of them singletons, with approximately 3.5% in the top ten. These data belong to a study of T cell responses to AZD1222 COVID-19 vaccine. Study results and limitations: The donor cohort was predominantly white British with a female majority, and clonal diversity may have been underestimated.

This chain connects TRBV19 to TRBJ1-2, with 9 nucleotides matching TRBD1. This clonotype was sampled from an adult who received the AZD1222 COVID-19 vaccine. Sequenced here: peripheral blood, sampled 28 days after the second AZD1222 dose. The CDR3 loop is CASSGTGNYGYTF. CDR3 nucleotides: TGTGCCAGTAGCGGGACAGGGAACTATGGCTACACCTTC.